A selection of T cell receptor beta chains follows, all from one sample in a study of cytomegalovirus exposure and HLA in healthy donors. Sequencing used immunoSEQ multiplex PCR; TCRdb keeps in-frame clones, though not all of them. The sample holds more than 140,000 clones, over 60% seen once. The sequencing input was PBMCs. These receptors all come from a male donor in good health and CMV-seronegative. Each CDR3 is given with its conserved first and last residue. D genes are given only for firm matches. Size is stated for part of the rows, as once, few or many counts, or as a class when the clone is expanded.

TRBD1,TRBV5-1,-,TRBJ2-7,CASSLGGTGGPYEQYF,TGCGCCAGCAGCTTGGGTGGGACAGGGGGTCCTTACGAGCAGTACTTC
-,TRBV7-2,-,TRBJ1-5,CASSLGLYSNQPQHF,TGTGCCAGCAGCTTAGGACTGTATAGCAATCAGCCCCAGCATTTT
-,TRBV9,-,TRBJ1-5,CASSVGGSNQPQHF,TGTGCCAGCAGCGTAGGAGGGAGCAATCAGCCCCAGCATTTT
TRBD1,TRBV4-3,once,TRBJ1-4,CASSQGDRGWNEKLFF,TGCGCCAGCAGCCAAGGAGACAGGGGCTGGAATGAAAAACTGTTTTTT
TRBD1,TRBV27,-,TRBJ1-5,CASSPTSDLPIRTGGTGQPQHF,TGTGCCAGCAGCCCCACCAGCGACCTCCCTATCCGGACAGGGGGCACGGGTCAGCCCCAGCATTTT
-,TRBV10-3,-,TRBJ1-4,CATRRGTTNEKLFF,TGTGCCACCCGCCGGGGGACAACTAATGAAAAACTGTTTTTT
-,TRBV7-9,-,TRBJ2-3,CASSDKGVGERDTQYF,TGTGCCAGCAGCGACAAGGGGGTCGGAGAGAGAGATACGCAGTATTTT
TRBD2,TRBV5-6,-,TRBJ2-1,CASSLGREGPPYNEQFF,TGTGCCAGCAGCTTGGGGCGGGAGGGCCCTCCCTACAATGAGCAGTTCTTC
TRBD2,TRBV7-9,-,TRBJ2-5,CSSSLDGTGREETQYF,TGTTCCAGCAGCCTAGATGGGACGGGGAGGGAAGAGACCCAGTACTTC
TRBD1,TRBV10-3,few,TRBJ1-2,CAIRAGTGGASYGYTF,TGTGCCATCAGAGCCGGGACAGGGGGCGCAAGCTATGGCTACACCTTC
TRBD2,TRBV12-5,few,TRBJ2-6,CASGMGLAVSGANVLTF,TGTGCTAGTGGTATGGGACTAGCAGTCTCTGGGGCCAACGTCCTGACTTTC
TRBD2,TRBV5-1,-,TRBJ2-1,CASSLETSRNEQFF,TGCGCCAGCAGCTTGGAGACTAGCAGGAATGAGCAGTTCTTC
-,TRBV5-6,-,TRBJ2-1,CASSRPGGLWEQFF,TGTGCCAGCAGCCGACCGGGGGGCCTGTGGGAGCAGTTCTTC
TRBD2,TRBV10-3,-,TRBJ2-2,CAISGLAGTGELFF,TGTGCCATCAGCGGACTAGCGGGAACCGGGGAGCTGTTTTTT
TRBD1,TRBV25-1,-,TRBJ2-5,CASRGTGGSRETQYF,TGTGCCAGCAGGGGTACAGGGGGCTCTAGGGAGACCCAGTACTTC
TRBD1,TRBV15,-,TRBJ2-7,CATSRDFVSGTVYEQYF,TGTGCCACCAGCAGAGATTTTGTCTCCGGGACAGTTTACGAGCAGTACTTC
TRBD1,TRBV4-1,-,TRBJ1-5,CASSHLQGSLNQPQHF,TGCGCCAGCAGCCATTTACAGGGGAGCCTTAATCAGCCCCAGCATTTT
TRBD1,TRBV28,-,TRBJ1-5,CASTPRDRGFSQPQHF,TGTGCCAGCACCCCCCGGGACAGGGGTTTCAGCCAGCCCCAGCATTTT
-,TRBV7-9,-,TRBJ2-7,CASSLVLGGHEQYF,TGTGCCAGCAGCTTAGTCCTAGGGGGACACGAGCAGTACTTC
TRBD2,TRBV2,-,TRBJ2-1,CASTETSGGSYNEQFF,TGTGCCAGCACCGAGACTAGCGGGGGGTCGTACAATGAGCAGTTCTTC
-,TRBV11-2,once,TRBJ1-2,CASSPYGYGYTF,TGTGCCAGCAGCCCTTACGGCTATGGCTACACCTTC
-,TRBV18,-,TRBJ1-1,CASSPPWRAGTEAFF,TGTGCCAGCTCACCACCGTGGAGGGCTGGCACTGAAGCTTTCTTT
TRBD1,TRBV5-4,-,TRBJ1-2,CASSLQDRDYGYTF,TGTGCCAGCAGCCTACAGGACAGGGACTATGGCTACACCTTC
TRBD2,TRBV5-1,once,TRBJ2-1,CASSLDLAGGFNEQFF,TGCGCCAGCAGCTTGGACCTAGCGGGGGGATTCAATGAGCAGTTCTTC
-,TRBV7-2,-,TRBJ2-7,CASSGIGVKVYEQYF,TGTGCCAGCAGCGGCATAGGGGTGAAGGTCTACGAGCAGTACTTC
TRBD1,TRBV6-1,-,TRBJ2-7,CASSTRDRGKSEQYF,TGTGCCAGCAGTACCCGGGACAGGGGGAAAAGCGAGCAGTACTTC
-,TRBV6-1,-,TRBJ2-7,CASSDGGLIYEQYF,TGTGCCAGCAGTGATGGAGGACTTATTTACGAGCAGTACTTC
TRBD2,TRBV5-6,few,TRBJ2-7,CASRAAGGTYEQYF,TGTGCCAGCAGGGCAGCGGGGGGAACCTACGAGCAGTACTTC
-,TRBV5-5,-,TRBJ1-2,CASSLAGRALGWGYTF,TGTGCCAGCAGCTTGGCCGGCAGGGCCCTCGGGTGGGGCTACACCTTC
-,TRBV5-6,few,TRBJ2-5,CASTHLVGDQETQYF,TGTGCCAGCACCCACCTCGTCGGGGACCAAGAGACCCAGTACTTC
-,TRBV6-5,-,TRBJ1-2,CASTPTYRVSHGYTF,TGTGCCAGCACCCCAACCTACAGGGTCTCTCATGGCTACACCTTC